Presented here are 30 T cell receptor beta chains from one specimen sequenced in a study of blood T cell repertoires in COVID-19. The method was immunoSEQ multiplex PCR; TCRdb's version includes in-frame clones alone and lacks a portion of them. The table includes about 170,000 clones, roughly 86% detected once. The specimen was peripheral blood. These TCRs come from a woman at least 80 years old with COVID-19, enrolled during active disease.

The CDR3 sequence is CASSWTVPYEKLFF. The CDR3 region has the DNA TGTGCCAGCAGCTGGACAGTTCCTTATGAAAAACTGTTTTTT. V gene TRBV11-2 combines with J gene TRBJ1-4, with D perhaps TRBD1 (6 bases). Per germline, CDR1 SGHAT and CDR2 FQNNGV. V gave up 4 bases and J gave up 6 bases, with 12 bases separating them. The CDR3 has 14 amino acids. The full variable domain, with the rest looked up from reference TRBV11-2 and TRBJ1-4, is EAGVAQSPRYKIIEKRQSVAFWCNPISGHATLYWYQQILGQGPKLLIQFQNNGVVDDSQLPKDRFSAERLKGVDSTLKIQPAKLEDSAVYLCASSWTVPYEKLFFGSGTQLSVL.

This rearrangement joins TRBV5-1 to TRBJ2-2; TRBD2 agrees at 9 bases. CDR1 and CDR2 (germline): SGHRS, YFSETQ. The CDR3 covers 15 residues. V lost 5 bases, J lost 2 bases, and 4 bases stayed unmatched. The CDR3 region is CASRGSGSNTGELFF. The DNA for the CDR3 is TGCGCCAGCAGGGGTAGCGGGAGCAACACCGGGGAGCTGTTTTTT.

V usage is TRBV14 and J usage is TRBJ2-7; a weak D match, TRBD1 (6 bases). V lost 1 base and J lost 1, with 14 bases in between. CDR1 is SGHDN, CDR2 FVKESK, per germline. CDR3 length equals 16 residues. The CDR3 is CASSQAVGRGSYEQYF. Here the CDR3 DNA reads TGTGCCAGCAGCCAAGCGGTCGGCAGGGGTTCCTACGAGCAGTACTTC.

This clone appeared once. This chain connects TRBV2 to TRBJ1-2; weak D call: TRBD1 (5 bases). Trimming removed 6 bases from V and 8 bases from J, with 19 bases in between. Per germline, CDR1 SNHLY and CDR2 FYNNEI. The CDR3 totals 14 residues. The CDR3 region has the DNA TGTGCCAGCAGCGGACAAGGGCTAAAGGGGGGCTACACCTTC. Its translation is CASSGQGLKGGYTF. The whole variable domain, remainder taken from reference TRBV2 and TRBJ1-2, is EPEVTQTPSHQVTQMGQEVILRCVPISNHLYFYWYRQILGQKVEFLVSFYNNEISEKSEIFDDQFSVERPDGSNFTLKIRSTKLEDSAMYFCASSGQGLKGGYTFGSGTRLTVV.

The rearrangement links TRBV7-9 to TRBJ1-6; D is possibly TRBD1 (5 bases). Germline V gene sequence: CDR1 SEHNR, CDR2 FQNEAQ (reference sequence). V gave up 4 bases and J gave up 6 bases, with 13 bases separating them. The CDR3 contains 15 residues. The chain's CDR3 is CASSWNQGGNSPLHF. As DNA, the CDR3 is TGTGCCAGCAGCTGGAACCAGGGAGGTAATTCACCCCTCCACTTT.

This rearrangement joins TRBV2 to TRBJ2-7; D remains ambiguous. The CDR3 extends over 12 amino acids. The V and J ends lost 4 bases and 0 bases respectively, with 4 bases between them. Germline values: CDR1 SNHLY, CDR2 FYNNEI. In nucleotides, the CDR3 is TGTGCCAGCAGTGGTATCTCCTACGAGCAGTACTTC. It specifies CASSGISYEQYF.

This chain connects TRBV6-5 to TRBJ2-7; a weak D match, TRBD1 (6 bases). Germline V gives CDR1 MNHEY, CDR2 SVGAGI. The CDR3 has 13 amino acids. V lost 4 bases and J 3 bases, leaving 10 bases between the germline ends. CDR3 region: CASSSRGNYEQYF. CDR3 DNA sequence: TGTGCCAGCAGTTCCAGGGGTAACTACGAGCAGTACTTC.

The rearrangement joins TRBV12-5 to TRBJ2-7; TRBD2 is a possible D gene (5 bases). CDR1 and CDR2 from the germline V gene are LGHNT and FRNRAP. Trimming stripped 7 bases from V and 6 bases from J, with 16 bases between. The CDR3 has 13 residues. The CDR3 reads CASAPPTGSEQYF. The CDR3 DNA follows: TGTGCTAGTGCCCCGCCGACGGGGAGCGAGCAGTACTTC.

V gene TRBV6-5 combines with J gene TRBJ2-2, with TRBD2 identical over 8 bases. This CDR3 is built from 15 residues. The junction had 6 bases not matched to a gene; V was cut back by 6 bases and J by 3 bases. The germline V gene has CDR1 MNHEY and CDR2 SVGAGI. Here the CDR3 reads CASRSGSLYTGELFF. CDR3 coding DNA: TGTGCCAGCAGGAGCGGGAGTCTATACACCGGGGAGCTGTTTTTT.

In regard to this clone: This sample includes further DNA sequences coding for the same CDR3. The V gene is TRBV18, the J gene TRBJ2-7; 7 positions match TRBD1. The V gene end was trimmed by 0 bases and the J gene end by 4 bases; junction bases not matched to a gene: 6. Germline V gene data show CDR1 as KGHSH and CDR2 as LQKENI. The CDR3 extends over 15 amino acids. Written as DNA, the CDR3 is TGTGCCAGCTCACCACCGGGACAGTATGGGTACGAGCAGTACTTC. Translation: CASSPPGQYGYEQYF.

The chain recombines TRBV4-3 with TRBJ2-2; 11 nucleotides agree with TRBD1. The J segment lost 7 bases and the V segment lost 2 bases, leaving 6 bases of the junction unmatched. Germline CDR1 and CDR2: LGHNA and YSLEER. The CDR3 covers 16 residues. The CDR3 nucleotides read TGCGCCAGCAGCCAATGGACAGGGGGCGGTGGCGGGGAGCTGTTTTTT. As protein: CASSQWTGGGGGELFF.

The chain links TRBV4-2 to TRBJ2-7, with D possibly TRBD2 on 5 matching bases. In germline, CDR1 is LGHNA, CDR2 YNFKEQ. This CDR3 is 15 amino acids long. Trimming cost V 0 bases and J 2 bases, with 11 bases left between them. In DNA form, the CDR3 reads TGTGCCAGCAGCCAAGATAGACGGGAAACCTACGAGCAGTACTTC. Residues: CASSQDRRETYEQYF.

J is TRBJ2-6 and V is TRBV27; D not certain. Trimming left V 3 bases short and J 1 base short, with 4 bases between. The germline V gene encodes CDR1 MNHEY and CDR2 SMNVEV (reference sequence). The CDR3 has 14 residues. The CDR3 region has the DNA TGTGCCAGCAGTTTCGGGTCTGGGGCCAACGTCCTGACTTTC. Its translation: CASSFGSGANVLTF.

The J gene is TRBJ1-3, the V gene TRBV2, with unresolved D. Trimming pared 4 bases from V and 5 bases from J, leaving 12 bases between. This CDR3 comprises 14 residues. Germline CDR1 is SNHLY and CDR2 is FYNNEI. CDR3 coding DNA: TGTGCCAGCAGTGTGGCCCGAGCGAGAAACACCATATATTTT. It yields the protein CASSVARARNTIYF. The full variable domain, in which reference TRBV2 and TRBJ1-3 provide the parts outside the CDR3, is EPEVTQTPSHQVTQMGQEVILRCVPISNHLYFYWYRQILGQKVEFLVSFYNNEISEKSEIFDDQFSVERPDGSNFTLKIRSTKLEDSAMYFCASSVARARNTIYFGEGSWLTVV.

The V and J genes are TRBV21-1 and TRBJ2-5; TRBD2, the table's D call, lacks a check against the DNA. TRBV21-1 represents a pseudogene. The CDR3 has 14 residues. The CDR3 loop reads CASSKAAGEETQYF. CDR3 DNA sequence: TGTGCCAGCAGCAAAGCGGCGGGGGAAGAGACCCAGTACTTC.

The chain uses TRBV2 and TRBJ1-5; D uncertain. The germline V gene has CDR1 SNHLY and CDR2 FYNNEI. The CDR3 is 13 residues long. V was clipped by 6 bases and J by 5 bases, with 11 bases between them. The CDR3 here is CASSEAGHQPQHF. CDR3 DNA: TGTGCCAGCAGCGAGGCGGGCCATCAGCCCCAGCATTTT. The whole variable domain, filled in from reference TRBV2 and TRBJ1-5, reads EPEVTQTPSHQVTQMGQEVILRCVPISNHLYFYWYRQILGQKVEFLVSFYNNEISEKSEIFDDQFSVERPDGSNFTLKIRSTKLEDSAMYFCASSEAGHQPQHFGDGTRLSIL.

This clone was picked up one time. The chain links TRBV19 to TRBJ1-4; 8 positions agree with TRBD1. With 5 bases clipped from V and 7 bases from J, the junction kept 6 bases outside the gene matches. CDR1 and CDR2 (germline): LNHDA, SQIVND (reference sequence). This CDR3 contains 14 residues. In DNA, the CDR3 is TGTGCCAGTAGTCGGACAGGGAGGGGTGAAAAACTGTTTTTT. Translating it yields CASSRTGRGEKLFF.

The rearrangement joins TRBV5-1 to TRBJ2-1; 9 nucleotides align to TRBD2. Per the germline V gene, CDR1 is SGHRS and CDR2 is YFSETQ. The CDR3 totals 15 residues. With V trimmed by 5 bases and J by 3 bases, 6 bases remained unmatched. The CDR3 sequence is CASRLAGVSYNEQFF. The CDR3 DNA follows: TGCGCCAGCAGGTTAGCGGGAGTTAGCTACAATGAGCAGTTCTTC. The whole variable domain, remainder taken from reference TRBV5-1 and TRBJ2-1, is KAGVTQTPRYLIKTRGQQVTLSCSPISGHRSVSWYQQTPGQGLQFLFEYFSETQRNKGNFPGRFSGRQFSNSRSEMNVSTLELGDSALYLCASRLAGVSYNEQFFGPGTRLTVL.

The rearrangement uses TRBV18 and TRBJ1-2; 7 nucleotides line up with TRBD1. There are 14 residues in the CDR3. V dropped 2 bases and J dropped 6; count of bases not matched to a gene: 6. Per the germline V gene, CDR1 is KGHSH and CDR2 is LQKENI. Here the CDR3 DNA reads TGTGCCAGCTCACCAGTACAGGGGTCGGATGGCTACACCTTC. Protein product: CASSPVQGSDGYTF.

J is TRBJ1-4 and V is TRBV16; the D is unclear. Per germline, CDR1 KGHSY and CDR2 FQNENV. The CDR3 is 13 amino acids. V lost 6 bases and J 7 bases, leaving 12 bases between the germline ends. CDR3 region: CASRPAGAEKLFF. CDR3 bases: TGTGCCAGCAGACCGGCGGGCGCTGAAAAACTGTTTTTT. The full variable domain, completed using reference TRBV16 and TRBJ1-4, is GEEVAQTPKHLVRGEGQKAKLYCAPIKGHSYVFWYQQVLKNEFKFLISFQNENVFDETGMPKERFSAKCLPNSPCSLEIQATKLEDSAVYFCASRPAGAEKLFFGSGTQLSVL.

CDR3 sequence reads: CASGQGGVEQYF. In DNA, the CDR3 is TGTGCCAGCGGACAGGGCGGCGTCGAGCAGTACTTC. This chain connects TRBV7-9 to TRBJ2-7; 8 bases are shared with TRBD1. This CDR3 spans 12 amino acids. In germline, CDR1 is SEHNR, CDR2 FQNEAQ (reference sequence). The junction had 6 bases not matched to a gene; V was cut back by 8 bases and J by 6 bases.

Here the CDR3 DNA reads TGTGCCAGTAGTATGATTCTCCAGACTAATGAAAAACTGTTTTTT. Protein: CASSMILQTNEKLFF. The chain carries TRBV19 and TRBJ1-4; D remains unclear. Germline CDR1 reads LNHDA; CDR2 reads SQIVND (reference sequence). The CDR3 sequence is 15 residues long. The V end lost 3 bases, the J end lost 2 bases, and 10 bases lay between the germline ends.

V usage is TRBV6-2 or TRBV6-3 and J usage is TRBJ1-6; 9 bases line up with TRBD1. Germline CDR1 MNHEY, CDR2 SVGEGT. V shed 3 bases, J shed 7 bases, and the junction held 10 bases outside the gene matches. The CDR3 loop spans 17 amino acids. The CDR3 reads CASSYSTGGMLNSPLHF. The DNA of the CDR3 is TGTGCCAGCAGTTATTCGACAGGGGGAATGTTGAATTCACCCCTCCACTTT.

This chain uses TRBV5-6 with TRBJ1-2, with 9 bases lining up with TRBD1. V was pared by 4 bases and J by 5 bases, with 6 bases of the junction left unmatched. The CDR3 totals 14 residues. Germline V lookup: CDR1 SGHDT, CDR2 YYEEEE. The CDR3 is CASSLGQGRYGYTF. The CDR3 bases are TGTGCCAGCAGCCTGGGACAGGGAAGGTATGGCTACACCTTC.

The chain has TRBV6-6 and TRBJ1-2, with TRBD1 matching over 9 bases. Germline loops: CDR1 MNHNY, CDR2 SVGAGI (reference sequence). The V and J ends lost 1 base and 6 bases, in that order; junction bases with no gene match: 3. The CDR3 totals 14 residues. CDR3 region: CASSYYGQGNGYTF. CDR3 nucleotides: TGTGCCAGCAGTTACTATGGACAGGGGAATGGCTACACCTTC.

The chain has TRBV15 and TRBJ1-3, with 8 bases aligning to TRBD1. CDR3 length: 17 amino acids. V gave up 4 bases and J gave up 4 bases; unmatched junction bases: 12. Germline values: CDR1 LNHNV, CDR2 YYDKDF (reference sequence). In DNA form, the CDR3 reads TGTGCCACCAGCAAGCCCCAACTTCGGGACAGGGGAAACACCATATATTTT. Translating gives CATSKPQLRDRGNTIYF.

The chain combines TRBV6-5 with TRBJ1-2, with unresolved D. V was shortened by 6 bases and J by 0 bases, with 14 bases between the two germline ends. Germline V gene sequence: CDR1 MNHEY, CDR2 SVGAGI. The CDR3 is 15 amino acids. The CDR3: CASSQPGSPNYGYTF. CDR3 sequence (DNA): TGTGCCAGCAGCCAACCCGGGAGTCCTAACTATGGCTACACCTTC.

Of note for this clone: Other DNA sequences in the sample encode the same CDR3. The rearrangement joins TRBV19 to TRBJ1-2, with 10 bases matching TRBD1. Germline assignment: CDR1 LNHDA and CDR2 SQIVND (reference sequence). This CDR3 has 15 amino acids. J lost 2 bases, V lost 3 bases, and 3 bases had no gene match. This chain's CDR3 is CASSIRQGANYGYTF. The CDR3 coding sequence is TGTGCCAGTAGTATTCGACAGGGGGCAAACTATGGCTACACCTTC.

The chain combines TRBV12-3 or TRBV12-4 with TRBJ1-3; D gene unclear. V dropped 7 bases and J dropped 4 bases, with 11 bases sitting between them. The CDR3 has 13 amino acids. CDR3 DNA: TGTGCCAGCAATAGCAAGAGCGGAAACACCATATATTTT. This encodes CASNSKSGNTIYF.

This sequence joins TRBV11-2 and TRBJ2-3, with TRBD2 matching over 11 bases. The germline CDR1 and CDR2 sequences are SGHAT and FQNNGV. The CDR3 sequence is 17 residues long. The junction had 5 bases not matched to a gene; V was cut back by 1 base and J by 2 bases. The chain's CDR3 is CASSLGLAGPPTDTQYF. For the CDR3, the DNA is TGTGCCAGCAGCTTAGGACTAGCGGGACCACCCACAGATACGCAGTATTTT.